Reported below is one T cell receptor (beta chain). Its binding antigen is unknown. Base qualities are not recorded, but no much larger clone differs from it by a single base. TCR beta VDJ combination and CDR3 sequence profiling used genomic DNA as the template. TCR repertoire sequencing was run on an Illumina HiSeq 2000. Processing in the source paper ran as follows. TRBV/TRBJ rearrangement plots, CDR3 size and DJ length profiles, and Simpson's diversity index were used to assess repertoires. The immunodominant clone was defined as the most abundant DNA sequence in deep sequencing data. CDR3 amino acid sequences were screened for sharing across subjects and were compared with published repertoires and the VDJdb database. TCRdb applied fastp at Q25 and MiXCR to the public reads, then kept only in-frame beta chains. Every entry covers one CDR3 protein and lists the most common genes and DNA from its rows. TCRdb, rather than the study authors, made the V and J calls. The sample table lists 130,000 or so distinct CDR3 sequences, around 41% of them with a count of one. The ten largest clones add up to 8% to 9% of the sample.

The sample is drawn from a study of CD8+CD57+ T cells in acquired aplastic anemia (dated 2018 in TCRdb). Some background on the complete study: DNA extracted from sorted CD4+ and CD8+ cells had a mean of approximately 3 ug, with a range of roughly 0.17 to 27.4 ug. An average of roughly 10 million reads for CD4+ cells and 11.0 million reads for CD8+ cells was obtained from healthy donor samples.

V and J lose 0 bases and 3 bases, and a span of 9 bases separates them. CDR1 and CDR2 are read off the germline V gene as SGHDN and FVKESK. The CDR3 measures 14 amino acids from cysteine to phenylalanine. Only the CDR3 region is kept as DNA, spanning 42 bases read in frame from base 1. Summary of the overall study and its limitations: Patients and healthy controls showed no significant difference in CD8+ Simpson's diversity (P=0.060). Although around 30 CD8+ CDR3 sequences were shared by patients and controls, these sequences appeared highly expressed in patients and within the immunodominant clones of patients.

In the study, sorted CD4+ and CD8+ blood T cells from patients with severe aplastic anemia and from healthy subjects underwent deep sequencing of TCR repertoires. Ficoll-Paque density gradient centrifugation was used to isolate peripheral blood mononuclear cells. Before DNA extraction, CD4+ and CD8+ T cells were sorted with FACS or magnetic beads. This sequence originates from a human donor in good health, serving as a control. Sequencing was carried out using sorted CD4+, CD8+, or CD8+CD57+ T cells (not recorded which) from PBMCs. The chain employs TRBV14 and TRBJ2-7, with the D gene not clear enough to name. The bases are TGTGCCAGCAGCCAAGATAACACGGACTACGAGCAGTACTTC. Its coded protein is CASSQDNTDYEQYF.